The rows below give T cell receptor beta chains drawn from one sample of a study of Ad26.COV2.S vaccination and SARS-CoV-2 variants. Profiling relied on immunoSEQ multiplex PCR, and the TCRdb table lists in-frame clones only, not all of them. The sample contains some 350,000 clones, under 95% of which appear only once. Sequenced material: peripheral blood, taken after recovery from COVID-19. The receptors originated from a human donor who had recovered from COVID-19. Each CDR3 is given with its conserved first and last residue. The D gene is left open where the match is weak. Not all rows give a size; the values are once, few, many and, for expanded clones, a class.

.	TRBV9	TRBJ1-6	.	CASSYPQGGSPNSPLHF	TGTGCCAGCAGCTATCCGCAAGGTGGCAGCCCGAATTCACCCCTCCACTTT
.	TRBV29-1	TRBJ2-3	.	CSVADRPSTDTQYF	TGCAGCGTTGCCGACAGGCCTAGCACAGATACGCAGTATTTT
.	TRBV5-6	TRBJ1-1	.	CASSLDRNTEAFF	TGTGCCAGCAGCTTGGACAGGAACACTGAAGCTTTCTTT
TRBD1	TRBV7-9	TRBJ1-6	.	CASSGPPGQGFSYNSPLHF	TGTGCCAGCAGCGGCCCGCCGGGACAGGGATTCTCCTATAATTCACCCCTCCACTTT
.	TRBV7-9	TRBJ1-1	.	CASSWGPAGRSDTEAFF	TGTGCCAGCAGCTGGGGTCCGGCGGGTAGGTCGGACACTGAAGCTTTCTTT
TRBD2	TRBV6-5	TRBJ2-3	.	CASKASGGFTDTQYF	TGTGCCAGCAAGGCTAGCGGGGGGTTCACAGATACGCAGTATTTT
.	TRBV12-5	TRBJ1-2	.	CASGTGGSDGYTF	TGTGCTAGTGGTACGGGGGGTTCGGATGGCTACACCTTC
.	TRBV5-5	TRBJ1-2	.	CASSLGGVDYGYTF	TGTGCCAGCAGCTTGGGAGGGGTCGACTATGGCTACACCTTC
.	TRBV19	TRBJ1-2	.	CASSTSRTDYGYTF	TGTGCCAGTAGTACCTCAAGAACGGATTATGGCTACACCTTC
.	TRBV7-2	TRBJ1-6	once	CASSPNRNSPLHF	TGTGCCAGCAGCCCCAACAGAAATTCACCCCTCCACTTT
TRBD1	TRBV6-1	TRBJ1-1	once	CASSEWGTGGTEAFF	TGTGCCAGCAGTGAATGGGGGACAGGGGGCACTGAAGCTTTCTTT
.	TRBV2	TRBJ1-5	.	CASSDQSSGSRNQPQHF	TGTGCCAGCAGCGATCAGAGTTCGGGTAGCCGCAATCAGCCCCAGCATTTT
TRBD2	TRBV10-3	TRBJ2-7	.	CAISGLAGVYEQYF	TGTGCCATCAGCGGACTAGCGGGGGTCTACGAGCAGTACTTC
.	TRBV4-1	TRBJ2-2	few	CASSPGGRNTGELFF	TGCGCCAGCAGCCCCGGGGGGCGGAACACCGGGGAGCTGTTTTTT
.	TRBV7-2	TRBJ2-5	.	CASSLGVRRETQYF	TGTGCCAGCAGCTTAGGCGTGAGACGGGAGACCCAGTACTTC
.	TRBV2	TRBJ1-1	once	CAVSRTVNTEAFF	TGTGCCGTTAGTAGGACAGTAAACACTGAAGCTTTCTTT
.	TRBV11-2	TRBJ1-1	.	CASSTQTGGAEAFF	TGTGCCAGCAGCACACAAACAGGCGGCGCTGAAGCTTTCTTT
.	TRBV4-3	TRBJ1-1	.	CASSRGEGLIKTEAFF	TGCGCCAGCAGCCGGGGGGAGGGGTTAATTAAAACTGAAGCTTTCTTT
TRBD1	TRBV9	TRBJ1-3	.	CASSQGEADRRNTIYF	TGTGCCAGCAGCCAAGGGGAGGCGGACAGGAGAAACACCATATATTTT
.	TRBV7-9	TRBJ1-2	.	CASSRMTTNYGYTF	TGTGCCAGCAGCCGAATGACAACTAACTATGGCTACACCTTC
TRBD1	TRBV29-1	TRBJ1-1	.	CSGGQLRTEAFF	TGCAGCGGGGGACAGCTGAGGACTGAAGCTTTCTTT
TRBD1	TRBV6-6	TRBJ2-1	.	CASSYNRQGGNEQFF	TGTGCCAGCAGTTACAATAGACAGGGGGGCAATGAGCAGTTCTTC
TRBD1	TRBV3-1/TRBV3-2	TRBJ1-1	.	CASSPPGQGITEAFF	TGTGCCAGCAGCCCCCCCGGACAGGGGATCACTGAAGCTTTCTTT
.	TRBV2	TRBJ2-1	.	CASRFEPVPNNEQFF	TGTGCCAGCCGGTTTGAGCCCGTCCCCAACAATGAGCAGTTCTTC
.	TRBV3-1/TRBV3-2	TRBJ2-2	.	CASSQGAVAGELFF	TGTGCCAGCAGCCAGGGGGCGGTTGCCGGGGAGCTGTTTTTT
TRBD2	TRBV4-1	TRBJ2-5	.	CASSQDREAGGGETQYF	TGCGCCAGCAGCCAAGATCGGGAAGCGGGGGGCGGTGAGACCCAGTACTTC
.	TRBV7-9	TRBJ2-7	.	CASSLDQEQYF	TGTGCCAGCAGCTTAGACCAGGAGCAGTACTTC
TRBD1	TRBV5-1	TRBJ1-4	.	CASSLGQGNEKLFF	TGCGCCAGCAGCTTGGGACAGGGGAATGAAAAACTGTTTTTT
.	TRBV3-1/TRBV3-2	TRBJ1-1	.	CASSQRLAPPTEAFF	TGTGCCAGCAGCCAACGACTCGCGCCACCCACTGAAGCTTTCTTT
TRBD2	TRBV7-6	TRBJ2-5	.	CASSLGGGPAETQYF	TGTGCCAGCAGCCTCGGCGGGGGGCCGGCCGAGACCCAGTACTTC
.	TRBV5-6	TRBJ1-3	.	CASSLARPSGNTIYF	TGTGCCAGCAGCTTGGCCCGGCCCTCTGGAAACACCATATATTTT
.	TRBV13	TRBJ2-3	.	CASSPRGTDTQYF	TGTGCCAGCAGCCCAAGGGGCACAGATACGCAGTATTTT
.	TRBV10-3	TRBJ2-2	.	CAISESRGPGELFF	TGTGCCATCAGTGAAAGCAGGGGTCCCGGGGAGCTGTTTTTT
.	TRBV5-4	TRBJ2-1	.	CASNPQGLGYNEQFF	TGTGCCAGCAACCCACAGGGATTAGGCTACAATGAGCAGTTCTTC
TRBD2	TRBV2	TRBJ2-7	.	CASAGDEQYF	TGTGCCAGCGCGGGGGACGAGCAGTACTTC
TRBD2	TRBV6-5	TRBJ2-5	.	CASSYSGLAKQYF	TGTGCCAGCAGTTACTCGGGACTAGCCAAGCAGTACTTC
TRBD1	TRBV6-6	TRBJ2-3	once	CASSYSTGLTDTQYF	TGTGCCAGCAGTTACTCGACAGGGCTCACAGATACGCAGTATTTT
.	TRBV27	TRBJ1-3	.	CASSSGYQNTIYF	TGTGCCAGCAGCTCGGGGTATCAAAACACCATATATTTT
.	TRBV6-2/TRBV6-3	TRBJ1-5	.	CASSTGRGGYSNQPQHF	TGTGCCAGCAGCACAGGTAGGGGGGGGTATAGCAATCAGCCCCAGCATTTT
.	TRBV6-5	TRBJ2-2	.	CASSPGLRVTGELFF	TGTGCCAGCAGCCCAGGACTCAGGGTAACCGGGGAGCTGTTTTTT
TRBD2	TRBV27	TRBJ2-5	.	CASTRTSGGGKEAQYF	TGTGCCAGCACCAGGACTAGCGGGGGGGGAAAAGAGGCCCAGTACTTC
.	TRBV6-5	TRBJ1-4	.	CASWGRGAEKLFF	TGTGCCAGCTGGGGGCGTGGAGCGGAAAAACTGTTTTTT
.	TRBV23-1	TRBJ1-6	.	CASSRLHTGLSLHF	TGCGCCAGCAGTCGCCTCCACACAGGGTTGTCCCTCCACTTT
.	TRBV20-1	TRBJ1-2	.	CSVPAGSGYTF	TGCAGTGTCCCCGCCGGGAGTGGCTACACCTTC
.	TRBV13	TRBJ1-1	.	CASSRGRVIRGTEAFF	TGTGCCAGCAGCCGCGGCAGGGTTATTCGGGGCACTGAAGCTTTCTTT
TRBD1	TRBV10-2	TRBJ2-1	.	CASRESGTAYNEQFF	TGCGCCAGCAGAGAATCCGGGACAGCCTACAATGAGCAGTTCTTC
TRBD1	TRBV7-9	TRBJ2-7	.	CASSGDSKTPYEQYF	TGTGCCAGCAGCGGGGACAGCAAGACCCCCTACGAGCAGTACTTC
.	TRBV7-9	TRBJ2-4	.	CASLGQSNIQYF	TGTGCCAGTCTCGGACAGTCAAACATTCAGTACTTC
.	TRBV29-1	TRBJ2-4	.	CSVEDGRGKNIQYF	TGCAGCGTTGAAGACGGGCGCGGCAAAAACATTCAGTACTTC
.	TRBV5-1	TRBJ1-4	.	CASSEGVHEKLFF	TGCGCCAGCAGCGAAGGGGTACACGAAAAACTGTTTTTT
.	TRBV7-8	TRBJ2-1	.	CASNRQRDEQFF	TGTGCCAGCAACCGCCAGCGCGATGAGCAGTTCTTC
.	TRBV12-5	TRBJ1-5	.	CASGLGSVVSQPQHF	TGTGCTAGTGGTTTGGGGAGTGTGGTCAGTCAGCCCCAGCATTTT
.	TRBV11-2	TRBJ1-6	once	CASSGLEGRLGSPLHF	TGTGCCAGCAGCGGCCTTGAGGGCAGGCTGGGTTCACCCCTCCACTTT
TRBD2	TRBV9	TRBJ2-5	.	CASSGSGGALETQYF	TGTGCCAGCAGCGGGAGCGGGGGGGCTCTGGAGACCCAGTACTTC
TRBD2	TRBV9	TRBJ2-7	.	CASSVLAGDLYEQYF	TGTGCCAGCAGCGTACTAGCGGGGGACCTCTACGAGCAGTACTTC
.	TRBV12-5	TRBJ1-6	.	CASGLGEINNSPLHF	TGTGCTAGTGGTTTGGGGGAAATCAATAATTCACCCCTCCACTTT
.	TRBV4-1	TRBJ2-1	.	CASSQFAGGRGNEQFF	TGCGCCAGCAGCCAATTTGCTGGGGGTCGTGGGAATGAGCAGTTCTTC
.	TRBV7-8	TRBJ1-1	.	CAVGGLEAFF	TGTGCCGTGGGGGGCCTTGAAGCTTTCTTT
TRBD1	TRBV3-1/TRBV3-2	TRBJ1-1	.	CASSQDAGGNTEAFF	TGTGCCAGCAGCCAAGATGCAGGGGGGAACACTGAAGCTTTCTTT